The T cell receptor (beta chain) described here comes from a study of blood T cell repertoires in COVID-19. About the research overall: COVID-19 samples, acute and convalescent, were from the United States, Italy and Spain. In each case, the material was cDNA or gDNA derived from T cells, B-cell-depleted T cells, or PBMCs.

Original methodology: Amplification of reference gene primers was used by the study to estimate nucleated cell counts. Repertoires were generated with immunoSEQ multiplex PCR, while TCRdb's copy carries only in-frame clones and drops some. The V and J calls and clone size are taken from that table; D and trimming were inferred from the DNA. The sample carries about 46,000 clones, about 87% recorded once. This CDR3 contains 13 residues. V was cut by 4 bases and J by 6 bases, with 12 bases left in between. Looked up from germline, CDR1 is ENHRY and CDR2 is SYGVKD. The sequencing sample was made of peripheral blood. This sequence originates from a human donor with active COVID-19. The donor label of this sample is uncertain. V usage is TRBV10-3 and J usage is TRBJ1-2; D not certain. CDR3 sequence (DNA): TGTGCCATCAGTGTGGTGCAGGATCATGGCTACACCTTC. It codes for CAISVVQDHGYTF.